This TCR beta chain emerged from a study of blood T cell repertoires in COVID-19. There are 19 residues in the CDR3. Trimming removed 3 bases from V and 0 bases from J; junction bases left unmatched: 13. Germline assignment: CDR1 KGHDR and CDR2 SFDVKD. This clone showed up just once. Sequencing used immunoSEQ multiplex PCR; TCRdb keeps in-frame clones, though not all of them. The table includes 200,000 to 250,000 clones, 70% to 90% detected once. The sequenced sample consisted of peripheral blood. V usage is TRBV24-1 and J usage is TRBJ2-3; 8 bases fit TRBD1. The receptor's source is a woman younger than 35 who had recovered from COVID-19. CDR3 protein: CATSDPRTGYGFSTDTQYF. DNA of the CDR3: TGTGCCACCAGTGATCCTAGGACAGGGTACGGGTTTAGCACAGATACGCAGTATTTT.